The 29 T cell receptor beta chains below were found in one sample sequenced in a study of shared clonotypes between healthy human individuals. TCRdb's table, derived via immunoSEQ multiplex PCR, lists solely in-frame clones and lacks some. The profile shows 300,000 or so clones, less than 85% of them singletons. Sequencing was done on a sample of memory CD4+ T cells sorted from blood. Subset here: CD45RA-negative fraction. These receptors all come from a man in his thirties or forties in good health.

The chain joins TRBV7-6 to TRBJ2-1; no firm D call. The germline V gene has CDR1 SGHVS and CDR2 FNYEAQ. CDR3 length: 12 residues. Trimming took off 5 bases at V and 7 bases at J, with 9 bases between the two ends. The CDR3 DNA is TGTGCCAGCAGCCGGTTTGGGAATGAGCAGTTCTTC. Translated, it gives CASSRFGNEQFF.

CDR3: CASSSGQPTGELFF. The CDR3, as DNA: TGTGCCAGCAGCTCCGGACAGCCGACCGGGGAGCTGTTTTTT. This chain connects TRBV7-3 to TRBJ2-2; D is perhaps TRBD1 (6 bases). Germline V CDR1 and CDR2: SGHTA, FQGTGA. V lost 4 bases, J lost 5 bases, and 11 bases lay in between. The CDR3 runs to 14 residues.

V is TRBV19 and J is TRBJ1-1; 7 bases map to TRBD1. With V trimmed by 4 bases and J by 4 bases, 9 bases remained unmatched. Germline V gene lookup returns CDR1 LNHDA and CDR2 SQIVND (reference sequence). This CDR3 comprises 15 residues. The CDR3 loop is CASSTTTTGVTEAFF. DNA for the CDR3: TGTGCCAGTAGTACAACGACTACAGGGGTCACTGAAGCTTTCTTT.

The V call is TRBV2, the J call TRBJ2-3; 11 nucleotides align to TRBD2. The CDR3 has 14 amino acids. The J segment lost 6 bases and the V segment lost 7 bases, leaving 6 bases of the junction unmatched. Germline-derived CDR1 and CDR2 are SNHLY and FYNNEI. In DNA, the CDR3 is TGTGCCAGCACGAGACTAGCGGGACCTGATACGCAGTATTTT. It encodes CASTRLAGPDTQYF.

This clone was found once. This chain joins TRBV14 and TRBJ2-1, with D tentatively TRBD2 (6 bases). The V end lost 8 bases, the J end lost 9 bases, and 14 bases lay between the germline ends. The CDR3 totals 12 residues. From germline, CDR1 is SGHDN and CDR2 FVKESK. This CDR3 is CASASVTREQFF. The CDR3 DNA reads TGTGCCAGCGCTAGCGTTACTCGTGAGCAGTTCTTC.

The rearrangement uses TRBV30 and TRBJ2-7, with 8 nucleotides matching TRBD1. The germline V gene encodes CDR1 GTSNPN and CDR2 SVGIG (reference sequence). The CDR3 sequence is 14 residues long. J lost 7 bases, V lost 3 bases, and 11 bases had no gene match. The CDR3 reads CAWRLDRGIEEQYF. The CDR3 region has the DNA TGTGCCTGGAGGCTCGACAGGGGAATAGAGGAGCAGTACTTC.

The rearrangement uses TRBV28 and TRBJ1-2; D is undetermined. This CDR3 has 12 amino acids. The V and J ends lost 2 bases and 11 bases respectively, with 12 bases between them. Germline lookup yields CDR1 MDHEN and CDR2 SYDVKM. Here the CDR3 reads CASSLTTKTYTF. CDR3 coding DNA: TGTGCCAGCAGTTTAACGACGAAAACTTACACCTTC.

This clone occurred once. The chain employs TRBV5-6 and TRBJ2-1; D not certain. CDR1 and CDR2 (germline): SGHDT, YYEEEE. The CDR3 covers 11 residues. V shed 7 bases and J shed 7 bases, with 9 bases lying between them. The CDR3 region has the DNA TGTGCCAGCGGTCCGGGTAATGAGCAGTTCTTC. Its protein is CASGPGNEQFF. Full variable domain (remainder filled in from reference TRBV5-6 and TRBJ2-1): DAGVTQSPTHLIKTRGQQVTLRCSPKSGHDTVSWYQQALGQGPQFIFQYYEEEERQRGNFPDRFSGHQFPNYSSELNVNALLLGDSALYLCASGPGNEQFFGPGTRLTVL.

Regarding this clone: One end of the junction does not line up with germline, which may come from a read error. CDR3 coding DNA: TGTGCTAGCACAGGGTCTGGGGCCAACGTCCTGACTTTC. It encodes CASTGSGANVLTF. The chain joins TRBV7-7 to TRBJ2-6; D possibly corresponds to TRBD1 (6 bases). The V gene's germline CDR1 is SSHAT and CDR2 FNYEAQ (reference sequence). This CDR3 is 13 amino acids long.

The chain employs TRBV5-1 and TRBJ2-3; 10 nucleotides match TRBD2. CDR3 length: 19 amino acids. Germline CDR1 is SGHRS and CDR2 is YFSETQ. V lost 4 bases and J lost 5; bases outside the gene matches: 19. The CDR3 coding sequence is TGCGCCAGCAGCCCATTAGGCGCTAGCGGGAGCGCGGGGGGAGATACGCAGTATTTT. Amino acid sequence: CASSPLGASGSAGGDTQYF.

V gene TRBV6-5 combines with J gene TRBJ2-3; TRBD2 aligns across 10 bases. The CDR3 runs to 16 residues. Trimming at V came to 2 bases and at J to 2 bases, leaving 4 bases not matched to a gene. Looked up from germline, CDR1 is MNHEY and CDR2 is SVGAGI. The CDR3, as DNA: TGTGCCAGCAGTTACATGCTAGCGGGAGCCACAGATACGCAGTATTTT. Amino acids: CASSYMLAGATDTQYF.

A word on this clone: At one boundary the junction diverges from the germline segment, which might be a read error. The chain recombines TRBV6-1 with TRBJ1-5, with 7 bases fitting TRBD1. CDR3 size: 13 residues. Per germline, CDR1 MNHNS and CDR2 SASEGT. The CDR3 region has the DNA TGTGCCAGCAGCGAAGGGACAGCACAGCCCCAGCATTTT. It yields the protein CASSEGTAQPQHF.

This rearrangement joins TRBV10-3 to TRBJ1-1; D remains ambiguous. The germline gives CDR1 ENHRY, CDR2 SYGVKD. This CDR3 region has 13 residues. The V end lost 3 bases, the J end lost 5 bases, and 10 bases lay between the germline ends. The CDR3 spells CAISDGRRTEAFF. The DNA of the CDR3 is TGTGCCATCAGTGATGGAAGACGGACTGAAGCTTTCTTT.

This CDR3 reads CASSERAYNEQFF. CDR3 DNA: TGCGCCAGCAGTGAGCGGGCTTACAATGAGCAGTTCTTC. V and J are TRBV10-2 and TRBJ2-1; D remains ambiguous. Germline loops: CDR1 WSHSY, CDR2 SAAADI. This CDR3 spans 13 amino acids. With 2 bases removed from V and 4 bases from J, the gap between germline ends came to 6 bases.

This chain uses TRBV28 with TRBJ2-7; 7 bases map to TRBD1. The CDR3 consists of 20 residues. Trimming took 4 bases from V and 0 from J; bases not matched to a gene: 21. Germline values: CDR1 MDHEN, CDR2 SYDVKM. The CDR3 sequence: CASSSLGSVTGPGTSYEQYF. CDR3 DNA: TGTGCCAGCAGTTCCTTGGGGTCCGTGACAGGGCCAGGAACCTCCTACGAGCAGTACTTC.

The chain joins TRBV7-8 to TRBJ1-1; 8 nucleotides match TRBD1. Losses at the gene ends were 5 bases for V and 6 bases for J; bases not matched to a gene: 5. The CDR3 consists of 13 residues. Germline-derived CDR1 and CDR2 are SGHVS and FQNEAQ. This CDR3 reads CASSQDRAAEAFF. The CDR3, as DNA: TGTGCCAGCAGCCAGGACAGGGCCGCTGAAGCTTTCTTT.

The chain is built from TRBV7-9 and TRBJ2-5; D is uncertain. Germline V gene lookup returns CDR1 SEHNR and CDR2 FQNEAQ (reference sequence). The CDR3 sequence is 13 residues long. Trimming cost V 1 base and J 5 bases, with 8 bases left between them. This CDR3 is CASSLVPLETQYF. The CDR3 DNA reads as TGTGCCAGCAGCTTAGTTCCTCTGGAGACCCAGTACTTC.

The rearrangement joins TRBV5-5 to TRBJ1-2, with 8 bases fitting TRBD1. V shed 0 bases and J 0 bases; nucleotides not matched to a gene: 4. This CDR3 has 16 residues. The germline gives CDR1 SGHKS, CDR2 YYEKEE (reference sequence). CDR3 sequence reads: CASSLGVDRANYGYTF. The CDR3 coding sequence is TGTGCCAGCAGCTTGGGGGTGGACAGGGCTAACTATGGCTACACCTTC. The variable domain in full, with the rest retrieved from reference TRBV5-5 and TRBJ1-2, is DAGVTQSPTHLIKTRGQQVTLRCSPISGHKSVSWYQQVLGQGPQFIFQYYEKEERGRGNFPDRFSARQFPNYSSELNVNALLLGDSALYLCASSLGVDRANYGYTFGSGTRLTVV.

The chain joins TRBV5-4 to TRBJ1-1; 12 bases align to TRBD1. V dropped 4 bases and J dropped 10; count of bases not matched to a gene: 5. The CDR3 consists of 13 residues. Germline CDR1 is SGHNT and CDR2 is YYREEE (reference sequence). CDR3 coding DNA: TGTGCCAGCAGCCCGGGGACAGGGGGCTCAGCTTTCTTT. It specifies CASSPGTGGSAFF.

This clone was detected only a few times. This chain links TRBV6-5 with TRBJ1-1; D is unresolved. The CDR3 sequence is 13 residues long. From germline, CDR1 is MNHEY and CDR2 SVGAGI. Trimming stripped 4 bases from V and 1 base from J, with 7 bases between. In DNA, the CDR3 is TGTGCCAGCAGTTGGGTGAAGAACACTGAAGCTTTCTTT. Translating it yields CASSWVKNTEAFF.

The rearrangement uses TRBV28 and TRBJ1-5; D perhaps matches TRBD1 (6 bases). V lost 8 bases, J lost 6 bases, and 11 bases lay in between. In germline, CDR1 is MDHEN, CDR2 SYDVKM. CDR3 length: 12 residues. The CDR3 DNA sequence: TGTGCCAGCCGGGAACAGGGTCAGCCCCAGCATTTT. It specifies CASREQGQPQHF.

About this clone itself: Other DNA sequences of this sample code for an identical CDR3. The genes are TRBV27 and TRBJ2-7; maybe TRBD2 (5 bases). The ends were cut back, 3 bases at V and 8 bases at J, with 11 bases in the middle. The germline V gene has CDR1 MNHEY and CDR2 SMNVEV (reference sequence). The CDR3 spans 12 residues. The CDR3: CASSFSGIKQYF. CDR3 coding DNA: TGTGCCAGCAGTTTTTCCGGGATAAAGCAGTACTTC.

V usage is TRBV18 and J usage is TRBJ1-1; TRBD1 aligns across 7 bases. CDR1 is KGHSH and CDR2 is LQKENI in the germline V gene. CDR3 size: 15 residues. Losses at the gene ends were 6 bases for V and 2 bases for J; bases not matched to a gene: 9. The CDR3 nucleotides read TGTGCCAGCTCGCACTCAGACAGGGCCAACACTGAAGCTTTCTTT. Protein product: CASSHSDRANTEAFF.

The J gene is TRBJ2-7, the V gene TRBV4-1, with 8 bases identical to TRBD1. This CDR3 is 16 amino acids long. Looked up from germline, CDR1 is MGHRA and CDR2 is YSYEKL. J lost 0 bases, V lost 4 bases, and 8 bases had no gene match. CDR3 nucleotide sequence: TGCGCCAGCAGCCCAAGCCGGACAGGGATCTCCTACGAGCAGTACTTC. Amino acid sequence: CASSPSRTGISYEQYF.

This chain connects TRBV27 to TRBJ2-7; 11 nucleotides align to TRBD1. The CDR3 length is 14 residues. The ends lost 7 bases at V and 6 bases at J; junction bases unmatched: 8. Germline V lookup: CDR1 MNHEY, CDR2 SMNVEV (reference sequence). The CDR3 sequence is CASTESGTGGEQYF. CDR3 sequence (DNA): TGTGCCAGCACCGAATCCGGGACAGGGGGCGAGCAGTACTTC.

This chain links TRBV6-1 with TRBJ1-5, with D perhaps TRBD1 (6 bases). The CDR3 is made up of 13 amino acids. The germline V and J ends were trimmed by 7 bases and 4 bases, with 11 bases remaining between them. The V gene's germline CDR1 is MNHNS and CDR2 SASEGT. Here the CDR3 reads CASMGGLNQPQHF. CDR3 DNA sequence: TGTGCCAGCATGGGGGGCCTTAATCAGCCCCAGCATTTT.

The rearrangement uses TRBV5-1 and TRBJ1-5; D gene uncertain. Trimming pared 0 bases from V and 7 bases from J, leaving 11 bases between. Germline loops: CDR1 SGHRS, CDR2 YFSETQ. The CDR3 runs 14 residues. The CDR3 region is CASSLVAGTQPQHF. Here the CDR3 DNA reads TGCGCCAGCAGCTTGGTCGCAGGCACCCAGCCCCAGCATTTT.

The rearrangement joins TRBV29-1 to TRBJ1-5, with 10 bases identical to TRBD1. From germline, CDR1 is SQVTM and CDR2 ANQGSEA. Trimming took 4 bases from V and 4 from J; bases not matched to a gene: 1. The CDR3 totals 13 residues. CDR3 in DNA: TGCAGCGTTGGGGGACAGGGGAATCAGCCCCAGCATTTT. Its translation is CSVGGQGNQPQHF.

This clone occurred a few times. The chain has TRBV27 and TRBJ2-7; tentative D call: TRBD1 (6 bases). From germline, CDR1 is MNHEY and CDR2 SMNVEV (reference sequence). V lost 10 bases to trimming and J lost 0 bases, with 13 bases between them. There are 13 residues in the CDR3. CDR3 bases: TGTGCCACCATGGACAGCAACTCCTACGAGCAGTACTTC. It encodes CATMDSNSYEQYF.